The 12 T cell receptor beta chains given below trace back to one sample, sequenced in a study of type 1 regulatory T cells. Antigen specificity for these receptors is unknown. From the reads, TCRdb called clonotypes with MiXCR, one entry per CDR3 protein. The sample contains 35,000 to 50,000 distinct CDR3 sequences, over 9% of which appear only once. The sequencing input was cultured non-Tr1 T cells, either the whole culture or a sorted T cell fraction (not recorded which). These receptors were collected from a human donor in good health.

In this sample, this clonotype turned up a few times. The V gene is TRBV29-1, the J gene TRBJ2-7; D may be TRBD1 (6 bases). The V and J ends lost 7 bases and 8 bases respectively, with 21 bases between them. Per germline, CDR1 SQVTM and CDR2 ANQGSEA. The CDR3 spans 13 residues. CDR3 bases: TGCAGCGCCCAAATACCGGGACACCAGAAGCAGTACTTC. It is translated as CSAQIPGHQKQYF.

The rearrangement links TRBV4-2 to TRBJ2-2, with D uncertain. V lost 8 bases to trimming and J lost 1 base, with 8 bases between them. Per germline, CDR1 LGHNA and CDR2 YNFKEQ. The CDR3 extends over 13 amino acids. The CDR3 loop is CASGAQNTGELFF. DNA of the CDR3: TGTGCCAGCGGAGCCCAGAACACCGGGGAGCTGTTTTTT.

The chain couples TRBV10-3 to TRBJ2-7; D unresolved. Trimming pared 4 bases from V and 6 bases from J, leaving 16 bases between. Germline V CDR1 and CDR2: ENHRY, SYGVKD. This CDR3 is 14 amino acids long. This CDR3 is CAISGGSGSSEQYF. The DNA for the CDR3 is TGTGCCATCAGTGGCGGTTCTGGGTCGTCCGAGCAGTACTTC.

This clonotype was observed many times. This chain uses TRBV18 with TRBJ2-3; no reliable D call. Germline V lookup: CDR1 KGHSH, CDR2 LQKENI. This CDR3 comprises 11 residues. Trimming took off 7 bases at V and 2 bases at J, with 4 bases between the two ends. CDR3 DNA sequence: TGTGCCAGCTTGAACACAGATACGCAGTATTTT. Amino acids: CASLNTDTQYF.

The sample holds many counts of this clonotype. The chain carries TRBV18 and TRBJ2-1; D ambiguous. Germline loops: CDR1 KGHSH, CDR2 LQKENI. This CDR3 is 12 amino acids long. With 4 bases removed from V and 8 bases from J, the gap between germline ends came to 9 bases. The CDR3 here is CASSRTRDEQFF. The CDR3 DNA reads as TGTGCCAGCTCACGGACCCGGGATGAGCAGTTCTTC.

This clonotype was observed at least ten times. The chain combines TRBV5-1 with TRBJ2-1; tentative D call: TRBD2 (6 bases). V lost 4 bases and J lost 9, with 23 bases in between. The germline CDR1 and CDR2 sequences are SGHRS and YFSETQ. The CDR3 is 16 residues long. The CDR3 coding sequence is TGCGCCAGCAGCCCTGGTGCGGGGCCTGGAAATGCTGAGCAGTTCTTC. It yields the protein CASSPGAGPGNAEQFF.

This clonotype was picked up many times. The chain has TRBV29-1 and TRBJ1-2; D may be TRBD1 (6 bases). The germline V gene encodes CDR1 SQVTM and CDR2 ANQGSEA. Trimming shortened V by 6 bases and J by 4 bases, and 9 bases separated the two germline ends. This CDR3 spans 11 amino acids. The CDR3 DNA reads as TGCAGCGTCGGACAGAGCTATGGCTACACCTTC. As protein: CSVGQSYGYTF. The full variable domain, in which reference TRBV29-1 and TRBJ1-2 provide the parts outside the CDR3, is SAVISQKPSRDICQRGTSLTIQCQVDSQVTMMFWYRQQPGQSLTLIATANQGSEATYESGFVIDKFPISRPNLTFSTLTVSNMSPEDSSIYLCSVGQSYGYTFGSGTRLTVV.

The chain carries TRBV2 and TRBJ1-2, with D possibly TRBD1 on 6 matching bases. Germline V gene sequence: CDR1 SNHLY, CDR2 FYNNEI. The V and J ends lost 4 bases and 5 bases respectively, with 11 bases between them. The length of the CDR3 is 13 residues. The CDR3 region has the DNA TGTGCCAGCAGTGGGGACACAGCTTATGGCTACACCTTC. Protein product: CASSGDTAYGYTF.

The chain links TRBV20-1 to TRBJ2-1; no reliable D call. The V end was cut by 0 bases, the J end by 7 bases, with 1 base between. Germline CDR1 is DFQATT and CDR2 is SNEGSKA (reference sequence). The CDR3 contains 10 residues. The CDR3 sequence is CSARENEQFF. The CDR3 bases are TGCAGTGCTAGAGAGAATGAGCAGTTCTTC.

This clonotype was detected a few times. This rearrangement joins TRBV25-1 to TRBJ2-5; perhaps TRBD2 as D (6 bases). The length of the CDR3 is 16 residues. With 1 base removed from V and 2 bases from J, the gap between germline ends came to 14 bases. Germline CDR1 is MGHDK and CDR2 is SYGVNS. The CDR3 sequence: CASSESGRPPQETQYF. DNA of the CDR3: TGTGCCAGCAGTGAATCGGGGAGGCCCCCGCAAGAGACCCAGTACTTC.

The table lists this clonotype with a few counts. V usage is TRBV20-1 and J usage is TRBJ2-1; maybe TRBD2 (7 bases). The germline V gene encodes CDR1 DFQATT and CDR2 SNEGSKA (reference sequence). The CDR3 runs to 15 residues. The V and J ends lost 0 bases and 9 bases respectively, with 18 bases between them. The CDR3 nucleotides are TGCAGTGCTAGAGAGGTTAGGGGGGGCTTAGGTGAGCAGTTCTTC. It yields the protein CSAREVRGGLGEQFF.

The chain joins TRBV27 to TRBJ2-7; D ambiguous. The germline V gene encodes CDR1 MNHEY and CDR2 SMNVEV (reference sequence). V was cut by 0 bases and J by 3 bases, with 9 bases left in between. The length of the CDR3 is 14 residues. DNA of the CDR3: TGTGCCAGCAGTTTATCGGGCCCTTTCTACGAGCAGTACTTC. Encoded protein: CASSLSGPFYEQYF.